This is a list of T cell receptor beta chains from one sample in a study of OX40 agonist ivuxolimab in advanced cancers. The repertoire was sequenced with immunoSEQ multiplex PCR; TCRdb's copy has only in-frame clones and lacks some. The sample shows tens of thousands of clones, 91% of them seen only once. This sample comprised CD4+ or CD8+ T cells sorted from blood, obtained in a trial of the OX40 agonist ivuxolimab. The origin of the receptors is an adult with an advanced solid tumor such as melanoma, head and neck, liver or kidney cancer. Each CDR3 is given with its conserved first and last residue. Fields, in order: CDR3 length, V gene, J gene, clone size, D gene, CDR3 protein, CDR3 DNA. The D gene is left open where the match is weak. Size values are once, few and many counts, or a class for expanded clones, and some rows have none.

length: 15
V: TRBV4-1
J: TRBJ2-1
size: NA
D: TRBD2
CDR3: CASSQVLAGVSEQFF
DNA: TGCGCCAGCAGCCAAGTCCTAGCGGGAGTCTCTGAGCAGTTCTTC

length: 16
V: TRBV9
J: TRBJ2-1
size: NA
D: TRBD2
CDR3: CASSDSGTSGHNEQFF
DNA: TGTGCCAGCAGCGACTCCGGGACTAGCGGACACAATGAGCAGTTCTTC

length: 14
V: TRBV27
J: TRBJ1-1
size: NA
D: NA
CDR3: CASSLRGWDTEAFF
DNA: TGTGCCAGCAGTTTACGAGGGTGGGACACTGAAGCTTTCTTT

length: 14
V: TRBV18
J: TRBJ1-5
size: few
D: NA
CDR3: CASSPPGPNQPQHF
DNA: TGTGCCAGCTCACCACCCGGACCGAATCAGCCCCAGCATTTT

length: 13
V: TRBV15
J: TRBJ1-2
size: once
D: NA
CDR3: CATSTDRTHGYTF
DNA: TGTGCCACCAGCACAGATAGGACCCATGGCTACACCTTC

length: 12
V: TRBV29-1
J: TRBJ2-7
size: NA
D: NA
CDR3: CSVVGRSYEQYF
DNA: TGCAGCGTTGTGGGACGCTCCTACGAGCAGTACTTC

length: 13
V: TRBV19
J: TRBJ1-3
size: NA
D: NA
CDR3: CASSIFKADTIYF
DNA: TGTGCCAGTAGTATCTTTAAGGCGGACACCATATATTTT

length: 14
V: TRBV19
J: TRBJ2-7
size: NA
D: TRBD2
CDR3: CASSTSGPSYEQYF
DNA: TGTGCCAGTAGTACTAGCGGGCCCTCCTACGAGCAGTACTTC

length: 14
V: TRBV5-6
J: TRBJ1-5
size: NA
D: NA
CDR3: CASSLWGSNQPQHF
DNA: TGTGCCAGCAGCTTGTGGGGGTCCAATCAGCCCCAGCATTTT

length: 12
V: TRBV6-5
J: TRBJ2-7
size: NA
D: NA
CDR3: CASSVRGYEQYF
DNA: TGTGCCAGCAGTGTTCGGGGCTACGAGCAGTACTTC

length: 15
V: TRBV2
J: TRBJ1-3
size: NA
D: NA
CDR3: CASSVGRSSGNTIYF
DNA: TGTGCCAGCAGTGTGGGACGTAGCTCTGGAAACACCATATATTTT

length: 12
V: TRBV28
J: TRBJ1-1
size: NA
D: NA
CDR3: CASKDTNTEAFF
DNA: TGTGCCAGCAAGGATACGAACACTGAAGCTTTCTTT

length: 18
V: TRBV15
J: TRBJ2-1
size: NA
D: TRBD2
CDR3: CATSTEGTSGYTYNEQFF
DNA: TGTGCCACCAGCACTGAAGGGACTAGCGGATATACCTACAATGAGCAGTTCTTC

length: 15
V: TRBV7-2
J: TRBJ2-1
size: NA
D: NA
CDR3: CASSSGGTAYNEQFF
DNA: TGTGCCAGCAGTTCAGGGGGGACAGCCTACAATGAGCAGTTCTTC

length: 14
V: TRBV7-9
J: TRBJ2-7
size: NA
D: TRBD2
CDR3: CASSYSGSTYEQYF
DNA: TGTGCCAGCAGCTATAGCGGGAGTACCTACGAGCAGTACTTC

length: 17
V: TRBV18
J: TRBJ2-6
size: NA
D: NA
CDR3: CASSPVTADSGANVLTF
DNA: TGTGCCAGCTCACCAGTGACAGCAGACTCTGGGGCCAACGTCCTGACTTTC

length: 12
V: TRBV10-2
J: TRBJ1-1
size: once
D: TRBD1
CDR3: CASSKQGGEAFF
DNA: TGCGCCAGCAGTAAACAGGGGGGTGAAGCTTTCTTT

length: 15
V: TRBV5-5
J: TRBJ1-1
size: NA
D: NA
CDR3: CASSLTWGRDTEAFF
DNA: TGTGCCAGCAGCTTAACCTGGGGGCGTGATACTGAAGCTTTCTTT

length: 13
V: TRBV4-1
J: TRBJ1-4
size: NA
D: NA
CDR3: CASSQGPNEKLFF
DNA: TGCGCCAGCAGCCAAGGACCTAATGAAAAACTGTTTTTT

length: 13
V: TRBV6-5
J: TRBJ2-7
size: once
D: TRBD1
CDR3: CASSGAGGYEQYF
DNA: TGTGCCAGCAGTGGAGCAGGGGGCTACGAGCAGTACTTC

length: 16
V: TRBV11-2
J: TRBJ2-7
size: once
D: NA
CDR3: CASSLDLHGEAYEQYF
DNA: TGTGCCAGCAGCTTAGATTTGCACGGGGAGGCCTACGAGCAGTACTTC

length: 11
V: TRBV20-1
J: TRBJ1-1
size: NA
D: NA
CDR3: CSASNTSEAFF
DNA: TGCAGTGCTTCCAACACCTCTGAAGCTTTCTTT

length: 16
V: TRBV4-2
J: TRBJ2-3
size: NA
D: NA
CDR3: CASSQFDRGLGDTQYF
DNA: TGTGCCAGCAGCCAGTTTGATCGCGGTTTGGGAGATACGCAGTATTTT

length: 11
V: TRBV21-1
J: TRBJ2-5
size: NA
D: NA
CDR3: CASSTQETQYF
DNA: TGTGCCAGCAGCACCCAAGAGACCCAGTACTTC

length: 13
V: TRBV9
J: TRBJ2-1
size: NA
D: NA
CDR3: CASSPGGVGEQFF
DNA: TGTGCCAGCAGCCCGGGCGGAGTAGGAGAGCAGTTCTTC

length: 14
V: TRBV6-5
J: TRBJ2-1
size: NA
D: NA
CDR3: CASSYIGRDNEQFF
DNA: TGTGCCAGCAGTTACATCGGGAGAGACAATGAGCAGTTCTTC

length: 14
V: TRBV7-2
J: TRBJ2-7
size: once
D: TRBD2
CDR3: CASSPTSGSYEQYF
DNA: TGTGCCAGCAGCCCAACTAGCGGTTCCTACGAGCAGTACTTC

length: 14
V: TRBV9
J: TRBJ2-7
size: NA
D: NA
CDR3: CASSVGEAMYEQYF
DNA: TGTGCCAGCAGTGTAGGGGAGGCTATGTACGAGCAGTACTTC

length: 16
V: TRBV7-8
J: TRBJ2-1
size: NA
D: TRBD2
CDR3: CASSSRGLAPRDEQFF
DNA: TGTGCCAGCAGCTCACGGGGACTAGCGCCCCGCGATGAGCAGTTCTTC

length: 12
V: TRBV27
J: TRBJ2-2
size: few
D: NA
CDR3: CASSLNTGELFF
DNA: TGTGCCAGCAGTTTAAACACCGGGGAGCTGTTTTTT

length: 17
V: TRBV7-6
J: TRBJ2-6
size: few
D: NA
CDR3: CASSFLSGDTGANVLTF
DNA: TGTGCCAGCAGCTTCCTCTCAGGGGATACTGGGGCCAACGTCCTGACTTTC

length: 13
V: TRBV7-8
J: TRBJ1-1
size: NA
D: NA
CDR3: CASSEDTITEAFF
DNA: TGTGCCAGCAGCGAAGACACCATCACTGAAGCTTTCTTT

length: 14
V: TRBV6-5
J: TRBJ2-2
size: NA
D: NA
CDR3: CASSYSAGPGELFF
DNA: TGTGCCAGCAGTTACTCGGCAGGGCCCGGGGAGCTGTTTTTT